Here is one T cell receptor (beta chain) with its context. In the original workflow: Researchers report that nucleated cell counts were estimated from reference gene primer amplification. Using immunoSEQ multiplex PCR, the repertoire was profiled, and TCRdb retains in-frame clones only, with some absent. V, J and clone size are taken as reported in that table, and D and trimming were inferred from the DNA itself. The profile shows hundreds of thousands of clones, more than 75% of them singletons. The data were obtained in a study of blood T cell repertoires in COVID-19. As for the study in general: Collection of acute and convalescent COVID-19 samples took place in the United States, Italy and Spain. The analysed material was cDNA or gDNA that came from T cells, B-cell-depleted T cells, or PBMCs.

The sequencing input was peripheral blood. The clonotype was recovered from a woman aged 45-59 years who had recovered from COVID-19.

CDR3 residues: CASSFLTSGIGQTQYF. The CDR3 DNA reads as TGCGCCAGCAGCTTCCTGACTAGCGGGATAGGGCAGACCCAGTACTTC. The V gene is TRBV5-1, the J gene TRBJ2-5; 11 nucleotides align to TRBD2. The germline V gene encodes CDR1 SGHRS and CDR2 YFSETQ. CDR3 size: 16 residues. Trimming removed 2 bases from V and 6 bases from J; junction bases left unmatched: 9.